This TCR beta chain derives from a study of regulatory T cells in long-lasting Graves disease. General observations from the study: Graves' patients with persistent disease showed TCR diversity lower than patients newly diagnosed.

Time point in this sample: persistent/refractory GD, antithyroid drugs over 5 years with positive TRAb. The TCR library was made from RNA extracted from PBMCs. The patients included were those that came from an endocrinology department in Xi'an, China. To make TCR beta libraries, researchers used iRepertoire HTBI primers and Arm-PCR of CDR3 regions. Per the study methods: The identification of approximately 62 TRBV and 11 to 15 TRBJ segments was made across samples. TCRdb reprocessed the multiplex PCR reads via MiXCR and lists one record per CDR3 protein. The V and J calls were determined by TCRdb, not by the authors. The sample includes about 430,000 distinct CDR3 sequences, around 20% of them seen just once. V was clipped by 3 bases and J by 0 bases; unmatched bases: 8. In germline, CDR1 is SGHRS, CDR2 YFSETQ. CDR3 length equals 17 residues. The table lists this clonotype with a few counts. Its cognate antigen is unknown.

This rearrangement joins TRBV5-1 to TRBJ2-5; TRBD1 matches 10 bases. The specimen was peripheral blood mononuclear cells (PBMCs), collected when the disease was refractory, from a patient treated with antithyroid drugs. The clonotype was recovered from a female donor with Graves disease. Here the CDR3 DNA reads TGCGCCAGCAGCTGGGGACAGGGGTCCCCGTACCAAGAGACCCAGTACTTC. Its translation is CASSWGQGSPYQETQYF.